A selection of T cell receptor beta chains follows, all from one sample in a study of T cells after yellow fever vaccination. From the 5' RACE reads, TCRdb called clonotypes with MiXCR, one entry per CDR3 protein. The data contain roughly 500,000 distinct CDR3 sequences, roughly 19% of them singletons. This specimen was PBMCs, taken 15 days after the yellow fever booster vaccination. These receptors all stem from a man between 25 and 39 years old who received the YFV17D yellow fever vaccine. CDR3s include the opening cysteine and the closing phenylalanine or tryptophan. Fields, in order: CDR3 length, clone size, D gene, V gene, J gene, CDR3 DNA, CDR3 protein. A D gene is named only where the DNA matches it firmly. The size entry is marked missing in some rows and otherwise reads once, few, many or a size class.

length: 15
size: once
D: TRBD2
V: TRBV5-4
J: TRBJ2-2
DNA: TGTGCCAGCAGCTTGGAGGTGGGACTAGCCGGGGAGCTGTTTTTT
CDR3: CASSLEVGLAGELFF

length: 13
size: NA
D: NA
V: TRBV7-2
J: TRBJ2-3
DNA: TGTGCCAGCAGCCCGAATTTTGCAGATACGCAGTATTTT
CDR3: CASSPNFADTQYF

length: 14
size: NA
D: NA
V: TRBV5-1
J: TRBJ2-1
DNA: TGCGCCAGCACGCCGGGGACGGTTTACAATGAGCAGTTCTTC
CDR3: CASTPGTVYNEQFF

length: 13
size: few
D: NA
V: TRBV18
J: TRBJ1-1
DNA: TGTGCCAGCTCACCTACAGGGTTCACTGAAGCTTTCTTT
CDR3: CASSPTGFTEAFF

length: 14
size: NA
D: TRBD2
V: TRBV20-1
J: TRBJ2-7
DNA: TGCAGTGCGGCCTCGAGCGGGAGGCCCTACGAGCAGTACTTC
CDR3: CSAASSGRPYEQYF

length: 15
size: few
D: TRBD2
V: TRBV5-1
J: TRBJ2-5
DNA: TGCGCCAGCAGCGGTAGCGGGAGACTCCAAGAGACCCAGTACTTC
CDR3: CASSGSGRLQETQYF

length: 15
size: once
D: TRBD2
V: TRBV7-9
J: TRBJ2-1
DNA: TGTGCCAGCAGCTTAGGGGGACTAGATCACAATGAGCAGTTCTTC
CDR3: CASSLGGLDHNEQFF

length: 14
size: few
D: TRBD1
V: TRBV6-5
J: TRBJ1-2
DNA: TGTGCCAGCAGTTACTCGGGACAGAACTATGGCTACACCTTC
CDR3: CASSYSGQNYGYTF

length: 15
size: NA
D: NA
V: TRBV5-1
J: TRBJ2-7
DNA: TGCGCCAGCAGCCGTGAGGGTGTGAGCTCCTACGAGCAGTACTTC
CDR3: CASSREGVSSYEQYF

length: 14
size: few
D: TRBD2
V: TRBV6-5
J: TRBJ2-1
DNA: TGTGCCAGCAGTTCAACCCGACTAGCGGGAGGGCAGTTCTTC
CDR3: CASSSTRLAGGQFF

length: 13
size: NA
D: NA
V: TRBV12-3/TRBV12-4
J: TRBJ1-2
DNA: TGTGCCAGCAGGCCAGGAGGGGTCTATGGCTACACCTTC
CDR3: CASRPGGVYGYTF

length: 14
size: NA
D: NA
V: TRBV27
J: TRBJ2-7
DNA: TGTGCCAGCAGTTTAAGTGCGTGGCCCTACGAGCAGTACTTC
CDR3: CASSLSAWPYEQYF

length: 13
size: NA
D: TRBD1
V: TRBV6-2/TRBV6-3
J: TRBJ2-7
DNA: TGTGCCAGCCTGACAGGGGAGCACTACGAGCAGTACTTC
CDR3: CASLTGEHYEQYF

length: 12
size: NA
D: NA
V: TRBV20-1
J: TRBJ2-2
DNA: TGCAGTGCTAGCGCCACCCCCGGGGAGCTGTTTTTT
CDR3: CSASATPGELFF

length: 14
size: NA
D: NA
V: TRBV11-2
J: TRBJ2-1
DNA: TGTGCCAGCAGCTTAGAAGTCGGGCGGGGTTCCCAGTTCTTC
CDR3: CASSLEVGRGSQFF

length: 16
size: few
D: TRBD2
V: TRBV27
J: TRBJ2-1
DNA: TGTGCCAGCAGTTCCCCTAGCGGGGTGATCTACAATGAGCAGTTCTTC
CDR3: CASSSPSGVIYNEQFF

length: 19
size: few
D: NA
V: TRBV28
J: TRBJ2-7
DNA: TGTGCCAGCAGTTTATGCTGGTTTAGTCTGGCTAGACATATCTACGAGCAGTACTTC
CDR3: CASSLCWFSLARHIYEQYF

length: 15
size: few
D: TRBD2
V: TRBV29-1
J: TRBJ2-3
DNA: TGCAGCGTTGCGCCGGGACTAGCGGGAACTGATACGCAGTATTTT
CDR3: CSVAPGLAGTDTQYF

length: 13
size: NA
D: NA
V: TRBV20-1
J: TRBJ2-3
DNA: TGCAGTGCCTCACTCGGCAAGTCAGATACGCAGTATTTT
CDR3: CSASLGKSDTQYF

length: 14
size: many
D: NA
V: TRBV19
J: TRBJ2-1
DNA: TGTGCCAGTACTCCGGGAAGCTCCTACAATGAGCAGTTCTTC
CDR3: CASTPGSSYNEQFF

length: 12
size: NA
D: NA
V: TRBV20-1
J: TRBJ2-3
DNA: TGCGGCGGCGGGCGAAACACAGATACGCAGTATTTT
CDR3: CGGGRNTDTQYF

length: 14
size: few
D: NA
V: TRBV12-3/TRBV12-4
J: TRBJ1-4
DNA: TGTGCCAGCAGACCCGAGTGGGGGAACGAAAAACTGTTTTTT
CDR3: CASRPEWGNEKLFF

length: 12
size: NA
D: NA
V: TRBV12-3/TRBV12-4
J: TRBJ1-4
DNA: TGTGCCAGCAGCTTCACTGGGGAAAAACTGTTTTTT
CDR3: CASSFTGEKLFF

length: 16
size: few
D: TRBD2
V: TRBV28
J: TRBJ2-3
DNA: TGTGCCAGCAGCTCCGGATCTAGCGGGAGTAAAGATACGCAGTATTTT
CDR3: CASSSGSSGSKDTQYF

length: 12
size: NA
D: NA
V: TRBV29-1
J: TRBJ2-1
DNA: TGCAGCGGTGAGAGTTCCTACAATGAGCAGTTCTTC
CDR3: CSGESSYNEQFF

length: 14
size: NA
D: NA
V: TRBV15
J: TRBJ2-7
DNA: TGTGCCACCAGCAGTGGCGACACTACAACTGAGCAGTACTTC
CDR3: CATSSGDTTTEQYF

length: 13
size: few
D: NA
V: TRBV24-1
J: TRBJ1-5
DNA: TGTGCCACCAGTGCCCGGGGGTCTCAGCCCCAGCATTTT
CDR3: CATSARGSQPQHF

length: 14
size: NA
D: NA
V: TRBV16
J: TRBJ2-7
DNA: TGTGCCAGCAGCCCTTTGTCCGGAACCTACGAGCAGTACTTC
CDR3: CASSPLSGTYEQYF

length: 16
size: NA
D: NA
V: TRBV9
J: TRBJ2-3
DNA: TGTGCCAGCAGCGCCCAACTAGGCCAGCGCACAGATACGCAGTATTTT
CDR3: CASSAQLGQRTDTQYF

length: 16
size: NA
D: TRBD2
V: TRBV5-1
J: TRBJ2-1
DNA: TGCGCCAGCAGCTACGGACTAGCGGGTGGGGACAATGAGCAGTTCTTC
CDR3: CASSYGLAGGDNEQFF

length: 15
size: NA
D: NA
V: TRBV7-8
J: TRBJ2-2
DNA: TGTGCCAGCAGCTTAGATCGCACAGGGTACGGGGAGCTGTTTTTT
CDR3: CASSLDRTGYGELFF

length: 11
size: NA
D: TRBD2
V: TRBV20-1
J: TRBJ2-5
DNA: TGCAGTGTTCGGGGGGGGGAGACCCAGTACTTC
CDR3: CSVRGGETQYF

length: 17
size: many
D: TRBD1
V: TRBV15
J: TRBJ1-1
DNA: TGTGCCACCAGCAGATATGAAGGGACAGGGTTGAACACTGAAGCTTTCTTT
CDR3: CATSRYEGTGLNTEAFF

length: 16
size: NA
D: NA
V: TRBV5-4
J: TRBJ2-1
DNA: TGTGCCAGCAGCAACACGATAGGCGCCTCCTACAATGAGCAGTTCTTC
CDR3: CASSNTIGASYNEQFF

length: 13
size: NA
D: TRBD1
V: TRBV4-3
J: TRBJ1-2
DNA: TGCGCCAGCTCCTTGACAGGGAATCATGGCTACACCTTC
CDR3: CASSLTGNHGYTF

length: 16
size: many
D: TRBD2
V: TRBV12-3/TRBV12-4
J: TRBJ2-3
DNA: TGTGCCAGCACATATTCTAGCGGGAGGGGTGCAGATACGCAGTATTTT
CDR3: CASTYSSGRGADTQYF

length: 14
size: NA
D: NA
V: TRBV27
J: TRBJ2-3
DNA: TGTGCCAGCACCACTGTACTTGGCACAGATACGCAGTATTTT
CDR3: CASTTVLGTDTQYF

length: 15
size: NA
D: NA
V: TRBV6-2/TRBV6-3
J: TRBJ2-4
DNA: TGTGCCAGCAGGTCACGGGAGTTAGCCAAAAACATTCAGTACTTC
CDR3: CASRSRELAKNIQYF

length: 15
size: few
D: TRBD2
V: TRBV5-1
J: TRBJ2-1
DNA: TGCGCCAGCAGACGGGACTACCCCTCCTACAATGAGCAGTTCTTC
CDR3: CASRRDYPSYNEQFF

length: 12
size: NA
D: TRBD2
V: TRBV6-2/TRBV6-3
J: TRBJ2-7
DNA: TGTGCCAGCAACGGGAGGAGGTACGAGCAGTACTTC
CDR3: CASNGRRYEQYF

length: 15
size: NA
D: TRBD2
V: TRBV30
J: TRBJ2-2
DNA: TGTGCCTGGAGTGTGGGACTAGCAGGGGGCGGGGAGCTGTTTTTT
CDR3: CAWSVGLAGGGELFF

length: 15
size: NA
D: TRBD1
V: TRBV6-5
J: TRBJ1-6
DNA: TGTGCCAGCAGTTTAACAGGGGGCGTCTATTCACCCCTCCACTTT
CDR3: CASSLTGGVYSPLHF

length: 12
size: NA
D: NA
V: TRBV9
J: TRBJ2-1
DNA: TGTGCCAGCAGCGTAGGGGGGTTTGAGCAGTTCTTC
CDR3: CASSVGGFEQFF

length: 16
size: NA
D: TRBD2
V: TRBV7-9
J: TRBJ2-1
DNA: TGTGCCAGCAGCCGGGTACTAGCGGGCTATAGGAATGAGCAGTTCTTC
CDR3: CASSRVLAGYRNEQFF

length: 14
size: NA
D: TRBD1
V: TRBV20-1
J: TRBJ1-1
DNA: TGCAGTGCTAGAGGTGTCAGGGGGCTCACTGAAGCTTTCTTT
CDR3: CSARGVRGLTEAFF

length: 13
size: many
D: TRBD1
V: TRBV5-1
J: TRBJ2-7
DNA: TGTGCCAGCAGCTCGGACAGGGGCTACGAGCAGTACTTC
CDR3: CASSSDRGYEQYF